This T cell receptor beta chain comes out of a study of PD-1 blockade in classical Hodgkin lymphoma. This sample's time point: cycle 4 day 1 (C4D1), after more than five weeks of nivolumab. The patients all showed relapse after autologous stem cell transplantation, while their brentuximab vedotin exposure varied. Looked up from germline, CDR1 is LNHNV and CDR2 is YYDKDF (reference sequence). The CDR3 has 16 residues. V was clipped by 3 bases and J by 0 bases, with 14 bases between them. Using immunoSEQ multiplex PCR, the repertoire was profiled, and TCRdb retains in-frame clones only, with some absent. The data hold 90,000 to 110,000 clones, with roughly 89% observed a single time.

The source is a human donor with classical Hodgkin lymphoma. Sample: peripheral blood mononuclear cells (PBMCs), taken before the fourth cycle of nivolumab. This rearrangement joins TRBV15 to TRBJ1-1; D possibly corresponds to TRBD1 (6 bases). Written as DNA, the CDR3 is TGTGCCACCAGCAGGCCTGGCAGGGGCATGAACACTGAAGCTTTCTTT. Its protein is CATSRPGRGMNTEAFF.